This T cell receptor beta chain appears in the sequencing data of a study of CXCR3-negative and CXCR3-positive naive CD8 T cells. Study at large: Per library, roughly 1.6 +/- 0.3 million reads; some 140 million TRB reads overall.

TRB cDNA libraries were made by UMI-labeled 5' RACE. Reprocessing the 5' RACE reads, TCRdb reports a single entry for every CDR3 protein and omits DNA. The sample totals about 58,000 distinct CDR3 sequences; its top ten clones hold about 0.4%. CDR1 is MNHEY, CDR2 SVGEGT, per germline. The CDR3 length is 17 residues. The V gene is TRBV6-2 or TRBV6-3, the J gene TRBJ2-2; lacking DNA, the TRBD1 call made by TCRdb goes unchecked. The clonotype was recovered from a human donor in good health. Some clones in this sample may be carry-over from other donors' samples. The sample comprised naive CXCR3- CD8+ T cells from blood. Described subset: CD45RO-CCR7+CD27+CD95- naive CD8+ T cells lacking CXCR3 (TNR3-). CDR3 in amino acids: CASTLDSGTGETGELVF.